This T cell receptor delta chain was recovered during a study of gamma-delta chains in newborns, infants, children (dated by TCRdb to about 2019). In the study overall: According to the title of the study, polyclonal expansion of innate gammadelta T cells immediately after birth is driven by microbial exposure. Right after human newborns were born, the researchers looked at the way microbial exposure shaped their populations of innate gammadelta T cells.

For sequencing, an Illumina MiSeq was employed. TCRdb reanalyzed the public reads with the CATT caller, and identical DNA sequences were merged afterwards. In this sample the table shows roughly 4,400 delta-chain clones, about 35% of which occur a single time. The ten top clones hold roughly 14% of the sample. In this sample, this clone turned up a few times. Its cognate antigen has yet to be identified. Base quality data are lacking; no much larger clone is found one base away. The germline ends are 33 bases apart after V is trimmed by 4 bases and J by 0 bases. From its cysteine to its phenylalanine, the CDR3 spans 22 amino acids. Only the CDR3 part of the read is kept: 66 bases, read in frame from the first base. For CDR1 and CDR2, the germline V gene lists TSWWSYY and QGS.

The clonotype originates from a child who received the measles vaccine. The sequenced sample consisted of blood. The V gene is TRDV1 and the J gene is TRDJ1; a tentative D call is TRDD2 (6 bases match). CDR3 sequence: CALGVPLALLRPADSYTDKLIF. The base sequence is TGTGCTCTTGGGGTACCCCTGGCTCTCCTACGACCTGCTGATTCGTACACCGATAAACTCATCTTT.